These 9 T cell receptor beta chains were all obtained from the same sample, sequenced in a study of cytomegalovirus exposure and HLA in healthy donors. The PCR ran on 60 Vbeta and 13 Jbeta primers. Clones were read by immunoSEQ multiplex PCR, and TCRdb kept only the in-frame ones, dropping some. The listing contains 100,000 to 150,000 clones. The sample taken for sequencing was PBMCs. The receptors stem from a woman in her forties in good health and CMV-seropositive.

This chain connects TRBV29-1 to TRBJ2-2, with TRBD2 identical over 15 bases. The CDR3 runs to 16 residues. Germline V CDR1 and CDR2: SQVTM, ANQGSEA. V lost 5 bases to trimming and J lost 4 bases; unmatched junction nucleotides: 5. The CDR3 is CSVSGTSGRITGELFF. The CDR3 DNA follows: TGCAGCGTTAGTGGGACTAGCGGGAGGATCACCGGGGAGCTGTTTTTT.

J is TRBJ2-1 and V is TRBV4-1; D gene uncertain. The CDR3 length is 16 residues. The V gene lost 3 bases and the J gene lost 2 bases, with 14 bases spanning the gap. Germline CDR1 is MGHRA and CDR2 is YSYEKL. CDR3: CASSQASHQTYNEQFF. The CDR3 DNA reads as TGCGCCAGCAGCCAGGCCTCCCACCAAACCTACAATGAGCAGTTCTTC.

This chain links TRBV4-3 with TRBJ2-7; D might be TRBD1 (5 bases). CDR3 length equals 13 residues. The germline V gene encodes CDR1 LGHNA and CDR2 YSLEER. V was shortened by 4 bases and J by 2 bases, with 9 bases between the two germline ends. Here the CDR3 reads CASSPGRAYEQYF. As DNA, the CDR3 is TGCGCCAGCAGCCCCGGCAGGGCCTACGAGCAGTACTTC.

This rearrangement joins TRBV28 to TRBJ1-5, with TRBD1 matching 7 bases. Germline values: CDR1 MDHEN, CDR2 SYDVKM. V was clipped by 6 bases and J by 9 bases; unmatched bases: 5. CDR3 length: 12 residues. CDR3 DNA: TGTGCCAGCAGCTACAGGGGCGCGCCCCAGCATTTT. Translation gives CASSYRGAPQHF.

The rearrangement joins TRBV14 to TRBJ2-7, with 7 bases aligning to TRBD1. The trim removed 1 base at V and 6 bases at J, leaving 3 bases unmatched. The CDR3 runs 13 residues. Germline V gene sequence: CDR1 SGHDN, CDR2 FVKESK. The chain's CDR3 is CASSQGAGGEQYF. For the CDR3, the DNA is TGTGCCAGCAGCCAAGGGGCAGGGGGCGAGCAGTACTTC.

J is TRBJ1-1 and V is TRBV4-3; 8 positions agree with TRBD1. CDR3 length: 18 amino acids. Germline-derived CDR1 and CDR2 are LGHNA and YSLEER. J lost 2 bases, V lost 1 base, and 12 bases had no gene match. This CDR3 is CASSQAGGRGRGNTEAFF. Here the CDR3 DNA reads TGCGCCAGCAGCCAAGCGGGCGGCAGGGGGCGCGGTAACACTGAAGCTTTCTTT.

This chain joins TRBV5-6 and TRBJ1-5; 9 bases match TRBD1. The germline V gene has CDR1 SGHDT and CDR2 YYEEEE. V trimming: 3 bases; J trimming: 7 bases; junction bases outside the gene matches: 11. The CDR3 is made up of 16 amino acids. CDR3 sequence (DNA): TGTGCCAGCAGCTCATATCGACAGGGGGGTGGCCAGCCCCAGCATTTT. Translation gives CASSSYRQGGGQPQHF. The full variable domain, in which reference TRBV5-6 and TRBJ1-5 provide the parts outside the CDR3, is DAGVTQSPTHLIKTRGQQVTLRCSPKSGHDTVSWYQQALGQGPQFIFQYYEEEERQRGNFPDRFSGHQFPNYSSELNVNALLLGDSALYLCASSSYRQGGGQPQHFGDGTRLSIL.

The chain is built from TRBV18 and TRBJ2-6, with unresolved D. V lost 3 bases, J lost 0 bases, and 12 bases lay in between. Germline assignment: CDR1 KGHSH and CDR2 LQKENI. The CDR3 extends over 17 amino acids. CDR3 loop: CASSPLPVSSGANVLTF. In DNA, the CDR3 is TGTGCCAGCTCACCGCTTCCTGTTAGCTCTGGGGCCAACGTCCTGACTTTC.

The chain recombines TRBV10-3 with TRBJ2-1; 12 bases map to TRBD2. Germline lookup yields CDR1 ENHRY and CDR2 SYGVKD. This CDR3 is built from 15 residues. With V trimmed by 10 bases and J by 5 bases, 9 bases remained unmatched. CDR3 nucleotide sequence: TGTGCCACCCGGACTAGCGGGATGTTAGACAATGAGCAGTTCTTC. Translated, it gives CATRTSGMLDNEQFF.